A selection of T cell receptor beta chains follows, all from one sample in a study of T cells in Graves' hyperthyroidism and ophthalmopathy. TCRdb reanalysed the multiplex PCR reads using MiXCR and keeps one entry per CDR3 protein. The data hold hundreds of thousands of distinct CDR3 sequences, with approximately 16% observed a single time. Material: blood. All receptors derive from a young woman with Graves' hyperthyroidism. Each CDR3 is given with its conserved first and last residue. A D gene is named only where the DNA matches it firmly. Rows may omit the clone size; those that give it use once, few, many or a size class.

TRBD1 | 15 | TRBJ2-1 | NA | TRBV29-1 | TGCAGCGTTATCCATCTGACAGGGTGGTACAATGAGCAGTTCTTC | CSVIHLTGWYNEQFF
NA | 16 | TRBJ2-3 | many | TRBV3-1 | TGTGCCAGCAGCCAAGGAATGGTCAGGAACACAGATACGCAGTATTTT | CASSQGMVRNTDTQYF
TRBD2 | 15 | TRBJ2-7 | many | TRBV10-1 | TGCGCCAGCGGAAAGGGACTAGCGGGAATCGGCGAGCAGTACTTC | CASGKGLAGIGEQYF
TRBD2 | 15 | TRBJ2-7 | many | TRBV18 | TGTGCCAGCTCACCAGGGCGGGAGGGCTCCTACGAGCAGTACTTC | CASSPGREGSYEQYF
TRBD2 | 19 | TRBJ2-1 | NA | TRBV28 | TGTGCCAGCAGTTCCCCTTCCCAACTAGCGGGAGGGCGCTACAATGAGCAGTTCTTC | CASSSPSQLAGGRYNEQFF
TRBD2 | 17 | TRBJ2-1 | many | TRBV6-5 | TGTGCCAGCAGTTACTCGACTGGGACTAGTAGCCACAATGAGCAGTTCTTC | CASSYSTGTSSHNEQFF
NA | 16 | TRBJ2-6 | NA | TRBV12-3/TRBV12-4 | TGTGCCAGCAGCCTACGGTTCAGCTCTGAGGCCAACGTCCTGACTTTC | CASSLRFSSEANVLTF
TRBD2 | 17 | TRBJ2-6 | NA | TRBV7-9 | TGTGCCAGCATTCAACGGGGGGAGTTGGCTGGGGCCAACGTCCTGACTTTC | CASIQRGELAGANVLTF
NA | 13 | TRBJ2-1 | many | TRBV6-1 | TGTGCCAGCAGAGATTACTCCTACAATGAGCAGTTCTTC | CASRDYSYNEQFF
NA | 14 | TRBJ1-5 | many | TRBV20-1 | TGCAGTGCTAGGCCGGGCGCGGGCTGGCAGCCCCAGCATTTT | CSARPGAGWQPQHF
NA | 14 | TRBJ2-1 | many | TRBV28 | TGTGCCAGCAGTTTAGTTCCCATGTTCAATGAGCAGTTCTTC | CASSLVPMFNEQFF
NA | 12 | TRBJ2-1 | many | TRBV20-1 | TGCAGTGCTCTCCCGGGATCGTATGAGCAGTTCTTC | CSALPGSYEQFF
NA | 16 | TRBJ2-3 | many | TRBV24-1 | TGTGCCACCAGCGATTTGGAGGGGGAGAACACAGATACGCAGTATTTT | CATSDLEGENTDTQYF
NA | 14 | TRBJ1-6 | many | TRBV20-1 | TGCAGTGCTAGAGATAACAGGGATACTTCACCCCTCCACTTT | CSARDNRDTSPLHF
TRBD1 | 14 | TRBJ2-7 | NA | TRBV7-9 | TGTGCCAGCAGCCAAAAAGGACAGGGCTACGAGCAGTACTTC | CASSQKGQGYEQYF
NA | 14 | TRBJ1-5 | many | TRBV27 | TGTGCCAGCAGTTTAAGAACAGGGAGTCAGCCCCAGCATTTT | CASSLRTGSQPQHF
NA | 13 | TRBJ1-1 | few | TRBV6-2/TRBV6-3 | TGTGCCAGCAGTTACGGGTTCCCCGGGTCGGCTTTCTTT | CASSYGFPGSAFF
NA | 11 | TRBJ2-7 | NA | TRBV7-9 | TGTGCCAGCAGTTTAGCGTTTGAGCAGTACTTC | CASSLAFEQYF
TRBD1 | 16 | TRBJ1-1 | many | TRBV3-1 | TGTGCCAGCAGCCGATCTCCCGGGACAGTGAACACTGAAGCTTTCTTT | CASSRSPGTVNTEAFF
TRBD1 | 15 | TRBJ2-7 | many | TRBV28 | TGTGCCAGCAGCCGTCCCGGACAGGGGAAAGACGAGCAGTACTTC | CASSRPGQGKDEQYF
TRBD1 | 14 | TRBJ1-5 | many | TRBV2 | TGTGCCAGCAGGGAGAGGGACAGAAATCAGCCCCAGCATTTT | CASRERDRNQPQHF
TRBD1 | 15 | TRBJ1-1 | NA | TRBV5-4 | TGTGCCAACAGCAATAGACAGGGGCTGAACACTGAAGCTTTCTTT | CANSNRQGLNTEAFF
NA | 16 | TRBJ2-7 | many | TRBV7-2 | TGTGCCAGCAGCTTAGCGCTAGGAAGGGCGGGGAACGAGCAGTACTTC | CASSLALGRAGNEQYF
NA | 15 | TRBJ1-4 | many | TRBV2 | TGTGCCAGCTGGACTCCCGGGCCAACGAATGAAAAACTGTTTTTT | CASWTPGPTNEKLFF
NA | 15 | TRBJ1-1 | many | TRBV2 | TGTGCCAGCAGTGCTGGGGCAGGGGTGAACACTGAAGCTTTCTTT | CASSAGAGVNTEAFF
TRBD1 | 17 | TRBJ1-1 | NA | TRBV28 | TGTGCCAGCAGTCCACCGGACAGGGGGATCTATTACCCAAATCCTTTCTTT | CASSPPDRGIYYPNPFF
NA | 14 | TRBJ2-5 | many | TRBV27 | TGTGCCAGCACCCAATCTCTCGGGGTAGAGACCCAGTACTTC | CASTQSLGVETQYF
NA | 15 | TRBJ1-5 | once | TRBV15 | TGTGCCACCAGCGGGATTTTCCGTGGCAATCAGCCCCAGCATTTT | CATSGIFRGNQPQHF
NA | 15 | TRBJ2-1 | NA | TRBV20-1 | TGCAGTGCCACGCCCCAGGGGAATACCTACAATGAGCAGTTCTTC | CSATPQGNTYNEQFF
NA | 13 | TRBJ2-5 | NA | TRBV5-5 | TGTGCCAGCAGCCCACAGGGCCAAGAGACCCAGTACTTC | CASSPQGQETQYF
NA | 12 | TRBJ1-2 | NA | TRBV3-1 | TGTGCCAGCAGCCAAGGAGGGTGGGGCTACACCTTC | CASSQGGWGYTF
NA | 12 | TRBJ2-1 | few | TRBV2 | TGTGCCAGCAGTGACAGGGTTAATGAGCAGTTCTTC | CASSDRVNEQFF
NA | 13 | TRBJ2-1 | NA | TRBV5-1 | TGCGCCAGCAGCTTGGCCTATGGCTACGAGCAGTTCTTC | CASSLAYGYEQFF
NA | 15 | TRBJ1-1 | NA | TRBV15 | TGTGCCACCAGCAGAGATGGGCCGGAGAACACTGAAGCTTTCTTT | CATSRDGPENTEAFF
NA | 16 | TRBJ2-1 | many | TRBV5-1 | TGCGCCAGCAGCTTGGCGGGAGAAAAGAGGTACAATGAGCAGTTCTTC | CASSLAGEKRYNEQFF
TRBD2 | 15 | TRBJ2-7 | few | TRBV7-9 | TGTGCCAGCAGCTTAGCTAGCGGGAAACCCTACGAGCAGTACTTC | CASSLASGKPYEQYF
NA | 16 | TRBJ2-5 | many | TRBV18 | TGTGCCAGCTCACCACGAGGTTCCAAAGCTCAAGAGACCCAGTACTTC | CASSPRGSKAQETQYF
NA | 16 | TRBJ2-7 | NA | TRBV11-3 | TGTGCCGGCAGCTTTTCTTCCAGGAAAGGCTCCTACGAGCAGTACTTC | CAGSFSSRKGSYEQYF
NA | 16 | TRBJ2-1 | many | TRBV7-6 | TGTGCCAGCAGCTTAGCGCGGCAGGCTGGGGGGAATGAGCAGTTCTTC | CASSLARQAGGNEQFF
NA | 15 | TRBJ2-2 | NA | TRBV20-1 | TGCAGTTTGAGTCATCAGGGGTTTGACACCGGGGAGCTGTTTTTT | CSLSHQGFDTGELFF
TRBD2 | 14 | TRBJ2-1 | few | TRBV30 | TGTGCCTGGGGAGCGGGAGAGTTCAGCAATGAGCAGTTCTTC | CAWGAGEFSNEQFF
NA | 14 | TRBJ2-5 | many | TRBV28 | TGTGCCAGCAATACGGGGGCTGGGCGGGAGACCCAGTACTTC | CASNTGAGRETQYF
TRBD2 | 21 | TRBJ2-1 | NA | TRBV3-1 | TGTGCCAGCAGCCAAGTTAAGATTGGGACTAGCTACGGCCGCTCCTACAATGAGCAGTTCTTC | CASSQVKIGTSYGRSYNEQFF
NA | 14 | TRBJ1-4 | NA | TRBV2 | TGTGCCAGCAGACCCAGTTCAACTAATGAAAAACTGTTTTTT | CASRPSSTNEKLFF
NA | 13 | TRBJ2-3 | NA | TRBV7-2 | TGTGCCAGCAGCTACAAAGTGAGAGATACGCAGTATTTT | CASSYKVRDTQYF
NA | 13 | TRBJ2-5 | NA | TRBV29-1 | TGCAGCGTTGAATGGCCAGTTCAAGAGACCCAGTACTTC | CSVEWPVQETQYF